These 29 T cell receptor beta chains originate from one sample sequenced in a study of T-cell reconstitution after alpha-beta-depleted transplantation in children. This sample's TCRbeta library carried unique molecular identifier barcodes. TCRdb passed the PCR reads through MiXCR, listing each CDR3 protein once. The table lists more than 450,000 distinct CDR3 sequences, around 19% of them singletons. The material was PBMCs from the stem cell graft donor, obtained from the stem cell graft. The source is a human donor who donated a stem cell graft to a child with acute lymphoblastic leukemia.

This clonotype was observed a handful of times. This rearrangement joins TRBV12-3 or TRBV12-4 to TRBJ1-5; D is ambiguous. Trimming removed 6 bases at V and 0 bases at J, with 12 bases between. The CDR3 spans 15 residues. CDR3 amino acids: CASSLKANSNQPQHF. As DNA, the CDR3 is TGTGCCAGCAGCTTGAAGGCAAATAGCAATCAGCCCCAGCATTTT.

The chain is built from TRBV3-1 and TRBJ2-7, with 9 bases matching TRBD2. In germline, CDR1 is LGHDT, CDR2 YNNKEL (reference sequence). The CDR3 is made up of 15 amino acids. The V segment lost 3 bases and the J segment 1 base; nucleotides outside the gene matches: 4. This CDR3 reads CASSQETSGSYEQYF. In DNA form, the CDR3 reads TGTGCCAGCAGCCAGGAGACTAGCGGATCCTACGAGCAGTACTTC.

The chain combines TRBV6-5 with TRBJ2-7; unclear D gene. Germline CDR1 MNHEY, CDR2 SVGAGI. Trimming pared 0 bases from V and 2 bases from J, leaving 11 bases between. The CDR3 has 15 residues. The CDR3 reads CASSYSNTGAYEQYF. CDR3 DNA: TGTGCCAGCAGTTACTCGAACACTGGGGCCTACGAGCAGTACTTC.

This clonotype was picked up one time. This rearrangement joins TRBV5-6 to TRBJ2-5; 13 positions match TRBD2. V dropped 1 base and J dropped 4; count of bases not matched to a gene: 4. This CDR3 has 16 residues. Per germline, CDR1 SGHDT and CDR2 YYEEEE. CDR3 residues: CASSLRTSGRVETQYF. The CDR3 coding sequence is TGTGCCAGCAGCTTGAGGACTAGCGGGAGAGTAGAGACCCAGTACTTC. The whole variable domain, filled in from reference TRBV5-6 and TRBJ2-5, reads DAGVTQSPTHLIKTRGQQVTLRCSPKSGHDTVSWYQQALGQGPQFIFQYYEEEERQRGNFPDRFSGHQFPNYSSELNVNALLLGDSALYLCASSLRTSGRVETQYFGPGTRLLVL.

The chain employs TRBV18 and TRBJ2-3; no reliable D call. Trimming cost V 5 bases and J 4 bases, with 7 bases left between them. The germline CDR1 and CDR2 sequences are KGHSH and LQKENI. This CDR3 is built from 12 residues. This CDR3 reads CASSSSPDTQYF. In nucleotides, the CDR3 is TGTGCCAGCTCATCCAGCCCAGATACGCAGTATTTT.

The rearrangement joins TRBV12-3 or TRBV12-4 to TRBJ2-1, with D tentatively TRBD1 (5 bases). CDR3 length: 11 residues. Trimming took off 2 bases at V and 9 bases at J, with 5 bases between the two ends. CDR3: CASSLQGEQFF. For the CDR3, the DNA is TGTGCCAGCAGTTTACAGGGTGAGCAGTTCTTC.

The chain carries TRBV11-2 and TRBJ2-1, with D maybe TRBD1 (6 bases). Trimming shortened V by 4 bases and J by 7 bases, and 17 bases separated the two germline ends. This CDR3 has 15 residues. Germline V gene data show CDR1 as SGHAT and CDR2 as FQNNGV. CDR3 protein: CASSYPDFGTNEQFF. CDR3 DNA: TGTGCCAGCAGCTACCCGGATTTTGGGACAAATGAGCAGTTCTTC.

The V call is TRBV5-1, the J call TRBJ2-3; TRBD2 agrees at 10 bases. From germline, CDR1 is SGHRS and CDR2 YFSETQ. Unmatched junction bases numbered 4, after V lost 6 bases and J lost 0 bases. This CDR3 contains 15 residues. CDR3 DNA sequence: TGCGCCAGCACCCAAGCGGGAGGGAGCACAGATACGCAGTATTTT. This encodes CASTQAGGSTDTQYF.

The rearrangement joins TRBV19 to TRBJ2-1; 9 bases are a match to TRBD1. The V gene's germline CDR1 is LNHDA and CDR2 SQIVND (reference sequence). The CDR3 has 15 amino acids. After removal of 3 bases from V and 8 bases from J, the junction contained 8 bases not matched to a gene. CDR3 bases: TGTGCCAGTAGTATGCCGGGACAGGGAGTTTATGAGCAGTTCTTC. This codes for CASSMPGQGVYEQFF.

The rearrangement links TRBV7-8 to TRBJ1-2; 9 bases line up with TRBD1. Germline CDR1 and CDR2: SGHVS and FQNEAQ. This CDR3 has 12 residues. The V segment lost 10 bases and the J segment 7 bases; nucleotides outside the gene matches: 7. This CDR3 reads CAIGDRDRGYTF. The CDR3 nucleotides are TGTGCCATCGGGGACAGGGATCGTGGCTACACCTTC. Complete variable domain (other parts from reference TRBV7-8 and TRBJ1-2): GAGVSQSPRYKVAKRGQDVALRCDPISGHVSLFWYQQALGQGPEFLTYFQNEAQLDKSGLPSDRFFAERPEGSVSTLKIQRTQQEDSAVYLCAIGDRDRGYTFGSGTRLTVV.

This clonotype was detected only a few times. The chain links TRBV20-1 to TRBJ2-7; no clear D gene. V was clipped by 0 bases and J by 7 bases, with 16 bases between them. The CDR3 is 14 residues long. From germline, CDR1 is DFQATT and CDR2 SNEGSKA (reference sequence). Here the CDR3 DNA reads TGCAGTGCTAGAGATCGGGCAGCCCTAAGGGAGCAGTACTTC. Protein: CSARDRAALREQYF.

This clonotype was found a few times. This chain joins TRBV29-1 and TRBJ2-3; D is unclear. V was clipped by 7 bases and J by 0 bases, with 8 bases between them. Germline V lookup: CDR1 SQVTM, CDR2 ANQGSEA. This CDR3 region has 12 residues. The CDR3 coding sequence is TGCAGCGCCGCAACTAGCACAGATACGCAGTATTTT. Its translation: CSAATSTDTQYF.

The sample holds a few counts of this clonotype. The V gene is TRBV9, the J gene TRBJ1-2, with a tentative D call TRBD1 (6 bases). Trimming shortened V by 4 bases and J by 3 bases, and 13 bases separated the two germline ends. The germline V gene has CDR1 SGDLS and CDR2 YYNGEE. This CDR3 is built from 14 residues. CDR3 nucleotide sequence: TGTGCCAGCAGCCGGGGGCTTTTAGACTATGGCTACACCTTC. It specifies CASSRGLLDYGYTF. Using reference TRBV9 and TRBJ1-2 for the parts outside the CDR3, the full variable domain is DSGVTQTPKHLITATGQRVTLRCSPRSGDLSVYWYQQSLDQGLQFLIQYYNGEERAKGNILERFSAQQFPDLHSELNLSSLELGDSALYFCASSRGLLDYGYTFGSGTRLTVV.

This clonotype came up a few times. The rearrangement joins TRBV6-6 to TRBJ2-7; D not resolved. The CDR3 runs to 12 residues. CDR1 is MNHNY, CDR2 SVGAGI, per germline (reference sequence). Trimming stripped 6 bases from V and 5 bases from J, with 11 bases between. CDR3 loop: CASSGNRNEQYF. The CDR3 coding sequence is TGTGCCAGCAGCGGAAATAGAAACGAGCAGTACTTC.

The sample holds a few counts of this clonotype. V and J are TRBV12-3 or TRBV12-4 and TRBJ1-1; the D is unclear. CDR3 size: 12 residues. The V end lost 5 bases, the J end lost 10 bases, and 14 bases lay between the germline ends. CDR3 in amino acids: CASSPYQIGAFF. DNA of the CDR3: TGTGCCAGCAGTCCCTACCAGATAGGAGCTTTCTTT.

This clonotype occurred a few times. The chain links TRBV12-3 or TRBV12-4 to TRBJ2-5; D gene ambiguous. V was shortened by 2 bases and J by 0 bases, with 7 bases between the two germline ends. This CDR3 has 14 amino acids. The chain's CDR3 is CASSLILYQETQYF. The CDR3 nucleotides are TGTGCCAGCAGTTTAATCTTGTACCAAGAGACCCAGTACTTC.

This clonotype was recorded a few times. V gene TRBV12-3 or TRBV12-4 combines with J gene TRBJ1-1; 8 bases align to TRBD1. The CDR3 is 14 residues long. V was pared by 4 bases and J by 7 bases, with 8 bases of the junction left unmatched. CDR3 in amino acids: CASSSSDRGGEAFF. The DNA of the CDR3 is TGTGCCAGCAGTTCTAGCGACAGGGGAGGTGAAGCTTTCTTT.

The CDR3, as DNA: TGTGCCACCAGCAGCTTCACCGGGGAGCTGTTTTTT. Residues: CATSSFTGELFF. The chain employs TRBV15 and TRBJ2-2; D unclear. Germline V CDR1 and CDR2: LNHNV, YYDKDF (reference sequence). CDR3 length: 12 residues. V was clipped by 3 bases and J by 4 bases, with 3 bases between them. The full variable domain, in which reference TRBV15 and TRBJ2-2 provide the parts outside the CDR3, is DAMVIQNPRYQVTQFGKPVTLSCSQTLNHNVMYWYQQKSSQAPKLLFHYYDKDFNNEADTPDNFQSRRPNTSFCFLDIRSPGLGDTAMYLCATSSFTGELFFGEGSRLTVL.

This clonotype was counted a few times. The rearrangement joins TRBV5-5 to TRBJ2-1, with 9 bases matching TRBD1. Germline V lookup: CDR1 SGHKS, CDR2 YYEKEE (reference sequence). Unmatched junction bases numbered 9, after V lost 3 bases and J lost 2 bases. This CDR3 is built from 17 residues. CDR3 amino acids: CASSSNRGLGTYNEQFF. CDR3 DNA sequence: TGTGCCAGCAGCTCTAACAGGGGGCTAGGGACCTACAATGAGCAGTTCTTC.

This clonotype was counted at least ten times. CDR3 region: CASSPWTGKGNTIYF. CDR3 in DNA: TGTGCCAGCAGCCCATGGACAGGGAAAGGAAACACCATATATTTT. The V call is TRBV3-1, the J call TRBJ1-3; 8 nucleotides align to TRBD1. Germline V gives CDR1 LGHDT, CDR2 YNNKEL (reference sequence). The CDR3 is 15 residues long. V was pared by 4 bases and J by 4 bases, with 6 bases of the junction left unmatched. Combining the CDR3 with reference TRBV3-1 and TRBJ1-3 gives the whole variable domain DTAVSQTPKYLVTQMGNDKSIKCEQNLGHDTMYWYKQDSKKFLKIMFSYNNKELIINETVPNRFSPKSPDKAHLNLHINSLELGDSAVYFCASSPWTGKGNTIYFGEGSWLTVV.

This rearrangement joins TRBV5-1 to TRBJ2-5; D tentatively fits TRBD1 or TRBD2 (5 bases each). Trimming cost V 0 bases and J 7 bases, with 13 bases left between them. Germline V gene lookup returns CDR1 SGHRS and CDR2 YFSETQ. This CDR3 comprises 14 residues. DNA for the CDR3: TGCGCCAGCAGCTTGGGCCCCGAGGGGCCGACCCAGTACTTC. Translated: CASSLGPEGPTQYF.

This clonotype was seen only a few times. The V call is TRBV5-1, the J call TRBJ1-5; D gene uncertain. Trimming removed 2 bases at V and 4 bases at J, with 10 bases between. Germline values: CDR1 SGHRS, CDR2 YFSETQ. The CDR3 contains 14 residues. The CDR3 here is CASSFEGPNQPQHF. The CDR3, as DNA: TGCGCCAGCAGCTTTGAAGGGCCAAATCAGCCCCAGCATTTT.

Only a few counts were recorded for this clonotype. The J gene is TRBJ1-2, the V gene TRBV9; D perhaps matches TRBD1 (5 bases). V lost 0 bases, J lost 7 bases, and 16 bases lay in between. Germline V gene data show CDR1 as SGDLS and CDR2 as YYNGEE. The CDR3 is 15 amino acids. The CDR3 spells CASSVGAGLALGYTF. The DNA of the CDR3 is TGTGCCAGCAGCGTAGGGGCAGGGCTTGCTCTTGGCTACACCTTC.

This clonotype has just a few counts. The chain employs TRBV7-6 and TRBJ1-4; TRBD1 matches at 8 bases. The V segment lost 5 bases and the J segment 8 bases; nucleotides outside the gene matches: 7. The CDR3 consists of 14 residues. Germline V gene data show CDR1 as SGHVS and CDR2 as FNYEAQ. CDR3 sequence (DNA): TGTGCCAGCAGCCTGGACAGGGCGAGGGAAAAACTGTTTTTT. Its protein product is CASSLDRAREKLFF.

This clonotype was counted at least ten times. V usage is TRBV4-1 and J usage is TRBJ2-3; perhaps D is TRBD1 or TRBD2 (5 bases each). V lost 5 bases to trimming and J lost 5 bases, with 17 bases between them. Germline V gene lookup returns CDR1 MGHRA and CDR2 YSYEKL. The CDR3 covers 15 residues. This CDR3 reads CASSDPGRRIDTQYF. DNA for the CDR3: TGCGCCAGCAGCGATCCGGGACGCCGGATAGATACGCAGTATTTT.

V gene TRBV4-1 combines with J gene TRBJ2-7; 9 bases fit TRBD1. Germline V gives CDR1 MGHRA, CDR2 YSYEKL. This CDR3 region has 16 residues. Losses at the gene ends were 4 bases for V and 0 bases for J; bases not matched to a gene: 7. CDR3 sequence reads: CASSRGPGQGSYEQYF. CDR3 sequence (DNA): TGCGCCAGCAGCCGCGGTCCGGGACAGGGCTCCTACGAGCAGTACTTC.

This clonotype was counted many times. The rearrangement uses TRBV6-6 and TRBJ2-7; D gene unclear. The CDR3 is 13 residues long. Trimming removed 2 bases from V and 4 bases from J, with 9 bases in between. Germline V gene data show CDR1 as MNHNY and CDR2 as SVGAGI (reference sequence). CDR3 nucleotides: TGTGCCAGCAGTTACGACGGCCTGTACGAGCAGTACTTC. It yields the protein CASSYDGLYEQYF.

J is TRBJ1-1 and V is TRBV5-1; D remains ambiguous. Germline-derived CDR1 and CDR2 are SGHRS and YFSETQ. The CDR3 runs 14 residues. V lost 0 bases and J 4 bases, leaving 10 bases between the germline ends. The CDR3 loop reads CASSLDTVSTEAFF. The CDR3 DNA sequence: TGCGCCAGCAGCTTGGATACAGTGAGCACTGAAGCTTTCTTT.

This clonotype appeared a few times. The chain joins TRBV20-1 to TRBJ1-4; D ambiguous. The length of the CDR3 is 13 residues. Trimming pared 3 bases from V and 6 bases from J, leaving 11 bases between. The germline gives CDR1 DFQATT, CDR2 SNEGSKA (reference sequence). The DNA of the CDR3 is TGCAGTGCTAGCCTCCACAGAGATGAAAAACTGTTTTTT. Its translation: CSASLHRDEKLFF.